These 26 T cell receptor beta chains came from one sample sequenced in a study of OX40 agonist ivuxolimab in advanced cancers. The table came from immunoSEQ multiplex PCR; TCRdb's copy has only in-frame clones and leaves some out. The table shows 65,000 or so clones, with approximately 80% occurring only once. Material: CD4+ or CD8+ T cells sorted from blood, obtained in a trial of the OX40 agonist ivuxolimab. The receptors were sampled from an adult with an advanced solid tumor such as melanoma, head and neck, liver or kidney cancer.

This clone has more than one count but fewer than ten. The chain employs TRBV11-2 and TRBJ2-5; TRBD1 aligns across 7 bases. This CDR3 comprises 15 residues. Germline trimming cut 0 bases from V and 5 bases from J; bases unmatched to any gene: 6. Germline V gives CDR1 SGHAT, CDR2 FQNNGV. In DNA, the CDR3 is TGTGCCAGCAGCTTAGATCCAAGCAGGGGGGAGACCCAGTACTTC. This translates into CASSLDPSRGETQYF.

This clone was picked up one time. The chain is built from TRBV6-5 and TRBJ1-2; no definite D call. This CDR3 spans 14 amino acids. V lost 6 bases and J lost 2, with 13 bases in between. Germline-derived CDR1 and CDR2 are MNHEY and SVGAGI. The CDR3 sequence is CASRVGPINYGYTF. The DNA for the CDR3 is TGTGCCAGCAGGGTCGGACCTATAAACTATGGCTACACCTTC.

This clone was detected only a few times. This chain uses TRBV29-1 with TRBJ1-2; 9 bases match TRBD1. The CDR3 is made up of 15 amino acids. V was pared by 6 bases and J by 3 bases, with 11 bases of the junction left unmatched. CDR1 and CDR2 from the germline V gene are SQVTM and ANQGSEA. The CDR3 reads CSVLTGGDRDYGYTF. DNA of the CDR3: TGCAGCGTCCTCACCGGGGGGGACAGGGACTATGGCTACACCTTC.

V is TRBV5-1 and J is TRBJ1-1, with unresolved D. Trimming removed 4 bases from V and 5 bases from J, with 12 bases in between. CDR3 length equals 13 residues. Germline values: CDR1 SGHRS, CDR2 YFSETQ. The CDR3 region is CASSEGSTTEAFF. In DNA form, the CDR3 reads TGCGCCAGCAGCGAAGGATCCACTACTGAAGCTTTCTTT.

CDR3 DNA: TGCGCCAGCAGCTTGAGGGCAGGACAAGGAGATACGCAGTATTTT. Residues: CASSLRAGQGDTQYF. This chain links TRBV5-1 with TRBJ2-3, with TRBD1 as a possible D gene (5 bases). CDR3 length: 15 residues. V was clipped by 1 base and J by 5 bases, with 14 bases between them. The germline gives CDR1 SGHRS, CDR2 YFSETQ.

This clone was seen only a few times. V usage is TRBV6-4 and J usage is TRBJ2-1; D gene ambiguous. The CDR3 extends over 13 amino acids. The germline V gene encodes CDR1 MRHNA and CDR2 SNTAGT. The ends were cut back, 5 bases at V and 7 bases at J, with 12 bases in the middle. The CDR3: CASSPNPPNEQFF. The CDR3 DNA reads TGTGCCAGCAGTCCTAATCCGCCGAATGAGCAGTTCTTC.

This chain joins TRBV19 and TRBJ2-4; D perhaps matches TRBD2 (5 bases). The CDR3 is made up of 12 amino acids. Germline V gives CDR1 LNHDA, CDR2 SQIVND (reference sequence). V was shortened by 5 bases and J by 12 bases, with 14 bases between the two germline ends. CDR3 sequence: CASSVNGKAQYF. The DNA of the CDR3 is TGTGCCAGTAGTGTCAACGGGAAGGCTCAGTACTTC.

This clone was recorded only once. The CDR3 protein is CASSPDSSNQPQHF. In nucleotides, the CDR3 is TGTGCCAGCTCCCCGGACAGCAGCAATCAGCCCCAGCATTTT. V gene TRBV18 combines with J gene TRBJ1-5; weak D call: TRBD1 (6 bases). Trimming cost V 6 bases and J 1 base, with 10 bases left between them. This CDR3 contains 14 residues. Looked up from germline, CDR1 is KGHSH and CDR2 is LQKENI.

The chain links TRBV4-3 to TRBJ2-7; 11 nucleotides align to TRBD2. The CDR3 runs 17 residues. V shed 4 bases and J 3 bases; nucleotides not matched to a gene: 11. Germline V gene data show CDR1 as LGHNA and CDR2 as YSLEER. The CDR3 spells CASSLQAGLAEDYEQYF. CDR3 in DNA: TGCGCCAGCAGCCTCCAGGCGGGACTAGCGGAGGACTACGAGCAGTACTTC.

This chain connects TRBV30 to TRBJ2-3, with 13 bases matching TRBD2. Trimming at V came to 3 bases and at J to 4 bases, leaving 4 bases not matched to a gene. Germline CDR1 and CDR2: GTSNPN and SVGIG (reference sequence). This CDR3 has 15 amino acids. Here the CDR3 reads CAWSKLAGGPDTQYF. The CDR3 bases are TGTGCCTGGAGCAAACTAGCGGGAGGGCCAGATACGCAGTATTTT.

This chain uses TRBV7-9 with TRBJ2-1; 7 bases agree with TRBD2. Germline V gene sequence: CDR1 SEHNR, CDR2 FQNEAQ (reference sequence). This CDR3 has 16 residues. J gave up 5 bases and V 2 bases, and 9 bases lay outside the gene matches. The CDR3, as DNA: TGTGCCAGCAGCTTACCTTCTAGCGGTGGGGACAATGAGCAGTTCTTC. As protein: CASSLPSSGGDNEQFF.

This clone appeared a few times. The chain uses TRBV11-2 and TRBJ1-6; D ambiguous. The CDR3 sequence is 14 residues long. V lost 3 bases and J lost 4, with 7 bases in between. Germline assignment: CDR1 SGHAT and CDR2 FQNNGV. CDR3 nucleotide sequence: TGTGCCAGCAGCTTGGGAGCATATAATTCACCCCTCCACTTT. Translation gives CASSLGAYNSPLHF.

The rearrangement joins TRBV5-4 to TRBJ1-4; 8 bases align to TRBD1. The CDR3 is 15 residues long. The germline gives CDR1 SGHNT, CDR2 YYREEE (reference sequence). V shed 3 bases, J shed 8 bases, and the junction held 9 bases outside the gene matches. This CDR3 is CASSSKTGEGEKLFF. The DNA for the CDR3 is TGTGCCAGCAGCTCGAAGACAGGGGAGGGGGAAAAACTGTTTTTT. Combining the CDR3 with reference TRBV5-4 and TRBJ1-4 gives the whole variable domain ETGVTQSPTHLIKTRGQQVTLRCSSQSGHNTVSWYQQALGQGPQFIFQYYREEENGRGNFPPRFSGLQFPNYSSELNVNALELDDSALYLCASSSKTGEGEKLFFGSGTQLSVL.

The chain uses TRBV5-1 and TRBJ2-3; 8 positions match TRBD2. The CDR3 sequence is 15 residues long. CDR1 SGHRS and CDR2 YFSETQ come from the germline V gene. Trimming took 3 bases from V and 0 from J; bases not matched to a gene: 3. CDR3 in DNA: TGCGCCAGCAGCTCTAGCGGGCGAAGCACAGATACGCAGTATTTT. Translation: CASSSSGRSTDTQYF. The whole variable domain, remainder taken from reference TRBV5-1 and TRBJ2-3, is KAGVTQTPRYLIKTRGQQVTLSCSPISGHRSVSWYQQTPGQGLQFLFEYFSETQRNKGNFPGRFSGRQFSNSRSEMNVSTLELGDSALYLCASSSSGRSTDTQYFGPGTRLTVL.

The J gene is TRBJ1-5, the V gene TRBV6-5; possibly TRBD1 for D (5 bases). V lost 6 bases and J lost 6, with 12 bases in between. Germline values: CDR1 MNHEY, CDR2 SVGAGI. The CDR3 is 13 amino acids. The CDR3 DNA reads TGTGCCAGCAGGAGGGCAGGGAGTCAGCCCCAGCATTTT. It translates to CASRRAGSQPQHF.

J is TRBJ1-4 and V is TRBV27; possible D gene TRBD1, 5 bases. The germline V gene has CDR1 MNHEY and CDR2 SMNVEV (reference sequence). V shed 3 bases and J shed 8 bases, with 13 bases lying between them. The CDR3 totals 14 residues. The CDR3 sequence: CASSFAGGGEKLFF. As DNA, the CDR3 is TGTGCCAGCAGTTTCGCTGGGGGAGGGGAAAAACTGTTTTTT. The whole variable domain, filled in from reference TRBV27 and TRBJ1-4, reads EAQVTQNPRYLITVTGKKLTVTCSQNMNHEYMSWYRQDPGLGLRQIYYSMNVEVTDKGDVPEGYKVSRKEKRNFPLILESPSPNQTSLYFCASSFAGGGEKLFFGSGTQLSVL.

This rearrangement joins TRBV2 to TRBJ1-4, with D uncertain. The CDR3 has 14 residues. Trimming left V 3 bases short and J 4 bases short, with 9 bases between. Germline V CDR1 and CDR2: SNHLY, FYNNEI. The CDR3: CASSEGGFNEKLFF. In nucleotides, the CDR3 is TGTGCCAGCAGTGAGGGAGGATTTAATGAAAAACTGTTTTTT.

The V gene is TRBV6-5, the J gene TRBJ2-7, with D possibly being TRBD1 (7 bases). Between the trimmed V and J ends, which lost 0 bases and 1 base, there was a span of 10 bases. CDR3 size: 15 residues. Per germline, CDR1 MNHEY and CDR2 SVGAGI. The CDR3 reads CASSYSEGASYEQYF. CDR3 DNA: TGTGCCAGCAGTTACTCGGAGGGGGCGTCCTACGAGCAGTACTTC.

The rearrangement links TRBV9 to TRBJ1-4, with D perhaps TRBD1 (6 bases). Germline CDR1 SGDLS, CDR2 YYNGEE. Deletions cut 0 bases from V and 5 bases from J, with 11 bases between. The CDR3 extends over 15 amino acids. This chain's CDR3 is CASSVGPGENEKLFF. CDR3 DNA sequence: TGTGCCAGCAGCGTAGGCCCAGGGGAAAATGAAAAACTGTTTTTT.

This clone was observed once. Other DNA sequences in the same sample also yield this CDR3. The chain joins TRBV2 to TRBJ2-1; D uncertain. The CDR3 length is 11 residues. V was pared by 2 bases and J by 4 bases, with 0 bases between. Germline loops: CDR1 SNHLY, CDR2 FYNNEI. The DNA for the CDR3 is TGTGCCAGCAGTGAATACAATGAGCAGTTCTTC. This codes for CASSEYNEQFF.

This clone was counted only a few times. V gene TRBV30 combines with J gene TRBJ2-7, with 9 nucleotides matching TRBD2. V dropped 3 bases and J dropped 1; count of bases not matched to a gene: 4. CDR3 size: 14 residues. Germline CDR1 GTSNPN, CDR2 SVGIG (reference sequence). In DNA form, the CDR3 reads TGTGCCTGGAGCGCGGGGGGGTCGTCCTACGAGCAGTACTTC. The encoded protein is CAWSAGGSSYEQYF.

The chain links TRBV27 to TRBJ1-5, with a possible D match to TRBD1 (5 bases). CDR3 length: 18 amino acids. The germline V and J ends were trimmed by 6 bases and 0 bases, with 21 bases remaining between them. The V gene's germline CDR1 is MNHEY and CDR2 SMNVEV (reference sequence). This CDR3 is CASRRWGVVEDSNQPQHF. The CDR3 DNA reads as TGTGCCAGCAGACGATGGGGGGTCGTTGAGGATAGCAATCAGCCCCAGCATTTT.

This sequence joins TRBV18 and TRBJ2-3; D remains unclear. The CDR3 runs 12 residues. CDR1 KGHSH and CDR2 LQKENI come from the germline V gene. The germline V and J ends were trimmed by 4 bases and 1 base, with 3 bases remaining between them. CDR3 coding DNA: TGTGCCAGCTCACAGGGCACAGATACGCAGTATTTT. It translates to CASSQGTDTQYF.

The rearrangement uses TRBV27 and TRBJ1-1; tentatively, D is TRBD1 (5 bases). The germline V gene encodes CDR1 MNHEY and CDR2 SMNVEV (reference sequence). The CDR3 has 15 amino acids. Trimming shortened V by 0 bases and J by 2 bases, and 10 bases separated the two germline ends. CDR3 region: CASSLSWQGNTEAFF. The CDR3 DNA reads TGTGCCAGCAGTTTATCTTGGCAGGGTAACACTGAAGCTTTCTTT.

V is TRBV10-2 and J is TRBJ1-1; D is ambiguous. Germline lookup yields CDR1 WSHSY and CDR2 SAAADI. The ends were cut back, 1 base at V and 8 bases at J, with 8 bases in the middle. The CDR3 is made up of 12 amino acids. CDR3 bases: TGCGCCAGCAGTGAGTATAGGGCAGAAGCTTTCTTT. Protein product: CASSEYRAEAFF.

V is TRBV2 and J is TRBJ2-3, with D hard to call. The CDR3 totals 13 residues. The germline V gene encodes CDR1 SNHLY and CDR2 FYNNEI. V shed 5 bases and J shed 4 bases, with 10 bases lying between them. The CDR3 DNA is TGTGCCAGCAGTATCGGGCCTGCAGATACGCAGTATTTT. Protein product: CASSIGPADTQYF.